One and the same sample provided the 28 T cell receptor beta chains below, sequenced in a study of blood T cell repertoires in COVID-19. Clones were sequenced by immunoSEQ multiplex PCR, and TCRdb holds only the in-frame ones, with some missing. The sample has around 130,000 clones, approximately 80% seen once; the top ten hold roughly 15%. Sample: peripheral blood. These receptors were obtained from a man aged 50-59 years with acute or convalescent COVID-19.

The V call is TRBV6-5, the J call TRBJ2-3, with TRBD1 matching over 7 bases. Trimming removed 0 bases from V and 6 bases from J; junction bases left unmatched: 6. Germline V gene sequence: CDR1 MNHEY, CDR2 SVGAGI. The CDR3 spans 15 residues. CDR3 in DNA: TGTGCCAGCAGTTACTCGGGGACAGCCTCCGATACGCAGTATTTT. Protein: CASSYSGTASDTQYF.

V and J are TRBV9 and TRBJ2-1; D is ambiguous. The germline CDR1 and CDR2 sequences are SGDLS and YYNGEE. The CDR3 sequence is 12 residues long. V lost 4 bases and J lost 5, with 7 bases in between. The CDR3 region is CASSLQDNEQFF. CDR3 nucleotides: TGTGCCAGCAGCCTCCAGGACAATGAGCAGTTCTTC.

The CDR3 reads CASSYRSGTEAFF. CDR3 coding DNA: TGTGCCAGCAGTTACAGGTCAGGAACTGAAGCTTTCTTT. The V gene is TRBV6-5, the J gene TRBJ1-1; D is ambiguous. CDR1 MNHEY and CDR2 SVGAGI come from the germline V gene. V gave up 2 bases and J gave up 5 bases, with 9 bases separating them. The CDR3 covers 13 residues.

This clone turned up a few times. The V and J genes are TRBV5-1 and TRBJ2-1, with D tentatively TRBD2 (6 bases). Germline V gene data show CDR1 as SGHRS and CDR2 as YFSETQ. Trimming stripped 1 base from V and 7 bases from J, with 12 bases between. The CDR3 is made up of 14 amino acids. The chain's CDR3 is CASSLKAGWNEQFF. In nucleotides, the CDR3 is TGCGCCAGCAGCTTGAAAGCGGGTTGGAATGAGCAGTTCTTC. The variable domain in full, completed from reference TRBV5-1 and TRBJ2-1, reads KAGVTQTPRYLIKTRGQQVTLSCSPISGHRSVSWYQQTPGQGLQFLFEYFSETQRNKGNFPGRFSGRQFSNSRSEMNVSTLELGDSALYLCASSLKAGWNEQFFGPGTRLTVL.

The chain links TRBV5-6 to TRBJ2-5, with D unclear. This CDR3 contains 14 residues. Germline CDR1 and CDR2: SGHDT and YYEEEE. V lost 3 bases to trimming and J lost 2 bases, with 11 bases between them. The CDR3 spells CASSSLSIQETQYF. CDR3 coding DNA: TGTGCCAGCAGCTCGCTGAGTATTCAAGAGACCCAGTACTTC. The full variable domain, completed using reference TRBV5-6 and TRBJ2-5, is DAGVTQSPTHLIKTRGQQVTLRCSPKSGHDTVSWYQQALGQGPQFIFQYYEEEERQRGNFPDRFSGHQFPNYSSELNVNALLLGDSALYLCASSSLSIQETQYFGPGTRLLVL.

The chain has TRBV5-1 and TRBJ2-7; D is possibly TRBD1 (5 bases). The CDR3 consists of 15 residues. V lost 2 bases, J lost 0 bases, and 12 bases lay in between. Germline CDR1 reads SGHRS; CDR2 reads YFSETQ. The CDR3 loop reads CASSLTGDPSYEQYF. Written as DNA, the CDR3 is TGCGCCAGCAGCTTAACAGGAGACCCCTCCTACGAGCAGTACTTC.

This clone was counted between two and nine times. This chain uses TRBV5-1 with TRBJ1-2; no firm D call. V lost 1 base to trimming and J lost 7 bases, with 20 bases between them. This CDR3 spans 16 amino acids. Germline V gives CDR1 SGHRS, CDR2 YFSETQ. CDR3 DNA: TGCGCCAGCAGCTTGTTGCCGGATTTAGTAGGAGGTGGCTACACCTTC. Translated, it gives CASSLLPDLVGGGYTF.

The V and J genes are TRBV24-1 and TRBJ1-3, with TRBD1 as a possible D gene (5 bases). This CDR3 has 14 amino acids. Germline CDR1 is KGHDR and CDR2 is SFDVKD. V was trimmed by 4 bases and J by 4 bases, leaving 10 bases between them. For the CDR3, the DNA is TGTGCCACCAGTGACGCGACAGACGGAAACACCATATATTTT. Translation: CATSDATDGNTIYF.

The genes are TRBV19 and TRBJ1-1; tentative D call: TRBD1 (5 bases). The CDR3 runs to 14 residues. Germline loops: CDR1 LNHDA, CDR2 SQIVND (reference sequence). The V end lost 1 base, the J end lost 5 bases, and 11 bases lay between the germline ends. The CDR3 loop reads CASSIGEGVTEAFF. The CDR3 nucleotides read TGTGCCAGTAGTATAGGGGAAGGGGTGACTGAAGCTTTCTTT.

To note about this clone: The sample carries other DNA sequences with the same CDR3. The V call is TRBV12-3 or TRBV12-4, the J call TRBJ1-5; 9 bases fit TRBD1. This CDR3 comprises 13 residues. After removal of 5 bases from V and 5 bases from J, the junction contained 1 base not matched to a gene. CDR3 nucleotides: TGTGCCAGCAGTCGACAGGGGGATCAGCCCCAGCATTTT. Residues: CASSRQGDQPQHF.

This clone was counted a few times. The chain links TRBV6-5 to TRBJ2-7, with a tentative D call TRBD1 (6 bases). Germline V CDR1 and CDR2: MNHEY, SVGAGI. The CDR3 loop spans 14 amino acids. Trimming cost V 8 bases and J 0 bases, with 14 bases left between them. The CDR3 DNA sequence: TGTGCCAGCCAAGGGACACAAAGCTCCTACGAGCAGTACGTC. Its protein product is CASQGTQSSYEQYV.

This chain connects TRBV6-5 to TRBJ2-4, with no clear D. Germline loops: CDR1 MNHEY, CDR2 SVGAGI. With 6 bases removed from V and 0 bases from J, the gap between germline ends came to 12 bases. The CDR3 spans 15 residues. CDR3 nucleotides: TGTGCCAGCAGCCCCGGGTCTCTAGCCAAAAACATTCAGTACTTC. It translates to CASSPGSLAKNIQYF.

The chain uses TRBV15 and TRBJ1-2; 7 bases line up with TRBD1. V lost 7 bases and J lost 5; bases outside the gene matches: 10. The germline V gene encodes CDR1 LNHNV and CDR2 YYDKDF (reference sequence). This CDR3 is 14 amino acids long. CDR3 sequence reads: CATTPDRFLYGYTF. Written as DNA, the CDR3 is TGTGCCACCACTCCGGACAGGTTTCTTTATGGCTACACCTTC. Variable domain in full (rest from reference TRBV15 and TRBJ1-2): DAMVIQNPRYQVTQFGKPVTLSCSQTLNHNVMYWYQQKSSQAPKLLFHYYDKDFNNEADTPDNFQSRRPNTSFCFLDIRSPGLGDTAMYLCATTPDRFLYGYTFGSGTRLTVV.

This clone showed up just a few times. V gene TRBV6-2 or TRBV6-3 combines with J gene TRBJ1-4; perhaps TRBD1 as D (6 bases). The length of the CDR3 is 14 residues. The germline gives CDR1 MNHEY, CDR2 SVGEGT. Trimming left V 1 base short and J 7 bases short, with 10 bases between. The CDR3 bases are TGTGCCAGCAGTTACTACAGGGATGGTGAAAAACTGTTTTTT. Translating it yields CASSYYRDGEKLFF.

The CDR3 sequence is CASSFTVGPYNEQFF. In DNA form, the CDR3 reads TGTGCCAGCAGCTTCACAGTTGGCCCCTACAATGAGCAGTTCTTC. V usage is TRBV13 and J usage is TRBJ2-1; the D is unclear. The CDR3 runs 15 residues. Germline CDR1 reads PRHDT; CDR2 reads FYEKMQ (reference sequence). V was clipped by 3 bases and J by 2 bases, with 11 bases between them.

V and J are TRBV18 and TRBJ2-3; 8 bases align to TRBD2. V shed 1 base and J 5 bases; nucleotides not matched to a gene: 5. The CDR3 totals 15 residues. The germline gives CDR1 KGHSH, CDR2 LQKENI. CDR3: CASSPLHGGGDTQYF. The CDR3 nucleotides are TGTGCCAGCTCACCACTTCACGGGGGGGGAGATACGCAGTATTTT.

J is TRBJ2-7 and V is TRBV7-6; a weak D match, TRBD2 (7 bases). Germline CDR1 is SGHVS and CDR2 is FNYEAQ. The V end lost 5 bases, the J end lost 0 bases, and 23 bases lay between the germline ends. CDR3 length equals 18 residues. This chain's CDR3 is CASSPLPQGGDFSYEQYF. The CDR3 DNA follows: TGTGCCAGCAGCCCCCTTCCCCAAGGGGGGGACTTCTCCTACGAGCAGTACTTC. Supplemented by reference TRBV7-6 and TRBJ2-7, the full variable domain reads GAGVSQSPRYKVTKRGQDVALRCDPISGHVSLYWYRQALGQGPEFLTYFNYEAQQDKSGLPNDRFSAERPEGSISTLTIQRTEQRDSAMYRCASSPLPQGGDFSYEQYFGPGTRLTVT.

The chain recombines TRBV3-1 (or the pseudogene TRBV3-2) with TRBJ1-1, with TRBD1 matching over 7 bases. Trimming cost V 3 bases and J 2 bases; bases outside gene matches: 9. Germline-derived CDR1 and CDR2 are LGHDT and YNNKEL (reference sequence). This CDR3 has 16 amino acids. The CDR3 DNA is TGTGCCAGCAGCCAGCGGTACAGGGGACTTAACACTGAAGCTTTCTTT. It codes for CASSQRYRGLNTEAFF.

This sequence joins TRBV19 and TRBJ2-1; D perhaps matches TRBD2 (7 bases). The germline V gene encodes CDR1 LNHDA and CDR2 SQIVND (reference sequence). CDR3 length: 15 residues. V was clipped by 6 bases and J by 4 bases, with 16 bases between them. CDR3 amino acids: CASSPGGGKYNEQFF. The DNA for the CDR3 is TGTGCCAGTAGCCCGGGGGGCGGAAAATACAATGAGCAGTTCTTC.

CDR3 nucleotides: TGTGCCAGCAGACAATACAGGGGTAACTATGGCTACACCTTC. Protein product: CASRQYRGNYGYTF. The chain carries TRBV5-4 and TRBJ1-2; 7 bases map to TRBD1. V shed 5 bases and J 1 base; nucleotides not matched to a gene: 5. This CDR3 has 14 amino acids. Germline V CDR1 and CDR2: SGHNT, YYREEE (reference sequence).

V gene TRBV19 combines with J gene TRBJ1-1, with D possibly TRBD1 on 6 matching bases. Germline CDR1 LNHDA, CDR2 SQIVND (reference sequence). Trimming removed 5 bases at V and 0 bases at J, with 13 bases between. This CDR3 comprises 15 residues. CDR3 in DNA: TGTGCCAGTAGTCAGACAGGAATCTTGAACACTGAAGCTTTCTTT. Translation: CASSQTGILNTEAFF.

The J gene is TRBJ2-2, the V gene TRBV2; D is possibly TRBD2 (6 bases). CDR3 length: 15 amino acids. CDR1 and CDR2 from the germline V gene are SNHLY and FYNNEI. Trimming took off 8 bases at V and 4 bases at J, with 17 bases between the two ends. CDR3 DNA: TGTGCCAGCGGGGCTGACATCGGGGGCACCGGGGAGCTGTTTTTT. Its protein is CASGADIGGTGELFF.

For the CDR3, the DNA is TGTGCCAGCAGCTTAGGGTCAGGGGGTTCGGAGCCCCAGCATTTT. Protein: CASSLGSGGSEPQHF. V usage is TRBV7-9 and J usage is TRBJ1-5; 7 nucleotides match TRBD1. The CDR3 covers 15 residues. Germline V CDR1 and CDR2: SEHNR, FQNEAQ (reference sequence). V lost 1 base, J lost 8 bases, and 8 bases stayed unmatched.

The rearrangement joins TRBV18 to TRBJ1-6; D remains unclear. The CDR3 consists of 14 residues. The germline V and J ends were trimmed by 2 bases and 3 bases, with 5 bases remaining between them. Germline lookup yields CDR1 KGHSH and CDR2 LQKENI. Written as DNA, the CDR3 is TGTGCCAGCTCACCAAGAGGCTATAATTCACCCCTCCACTTT. Encoded protein: CASSPRGYNSPLHF.

V and J are TRBV10-2 and TRBJ2-7; 7 positions match TRBD1. This CDR3 spans 15 amino acids. Losses at the gene ends were 6 bases for V and 2 bases for J; bases not matched to a gene: 10. From germline, CDR1 is WSHSY and CDR2 SAAADI. The chain's CDR3 is CASRENDRAPYEQYF. The CDR3, as DNA: TGCGCCAGCAGAGAGAATGACAGGGCACCCTACGAGCAGTACTTC.

V gene TRBV5-1 combines with J gene TRBJ2-2, with a possible D match to TRBD2 (5 bases). This CDR3 has 14 amino acids. The V end was cut by 9 bases, the J end by 5 bases, with 17 bases between. CDR1 and CDR2 (germline): SGHRS, YFSETQ. CDR3 DNA: TGCGCCACCACGGGGAGTGGAGTTACCGGGGAGCTGTTTTTT. Translating it yields CATTGSGVTGELFF.

This chain links TRBV13 with TRBJ2-5; D perhaps matches TRBD2 (5 bases). V lost 2 bases to trimming and J lost 2 bases, with 9 bases between them. Looked up from germline, CDR1 is PRHDT and CDR2 is FYEKMQ (reference sequence). CDR3 size: 14 residues. CDR3 bases: TGTGCCAGCAGCTTATCGGGAATACAAGAGACCCAGTACTTC. Translation: CASSLSGIQETQYF. The entire variable domain, with the rest obtained from reference TRBV13 and TRBJ2-5, is as follows: AAGVIQSPRHLIKEKRETATLKCYPIPRHDTVYWYQQGPGQDPQFLISFYEKMQSDKGSIPDRFSAQQFSDYHSELNMSSLELGDSALYFCASSLSGIQETQYFGPGTRLLVL.

V gene TRBV18 combines with J gene TRBJ1-2; 12 bases fit TRBD1. CDR1 is KGHSH, CDR2 LQKENI, per germline. This CDR3 comprises 19 residues. The trim removed 3 bases at V and 6 bases at J, leaving 17 bases unmatched. The CDR3 coding sequence is TGTGCCAGCTCACCGGTACTTACGGGACAGGGGGCTCCTTGGGATGGCTACACCTTC. This codes for CASSPVLTGQGAPWDGYTF.